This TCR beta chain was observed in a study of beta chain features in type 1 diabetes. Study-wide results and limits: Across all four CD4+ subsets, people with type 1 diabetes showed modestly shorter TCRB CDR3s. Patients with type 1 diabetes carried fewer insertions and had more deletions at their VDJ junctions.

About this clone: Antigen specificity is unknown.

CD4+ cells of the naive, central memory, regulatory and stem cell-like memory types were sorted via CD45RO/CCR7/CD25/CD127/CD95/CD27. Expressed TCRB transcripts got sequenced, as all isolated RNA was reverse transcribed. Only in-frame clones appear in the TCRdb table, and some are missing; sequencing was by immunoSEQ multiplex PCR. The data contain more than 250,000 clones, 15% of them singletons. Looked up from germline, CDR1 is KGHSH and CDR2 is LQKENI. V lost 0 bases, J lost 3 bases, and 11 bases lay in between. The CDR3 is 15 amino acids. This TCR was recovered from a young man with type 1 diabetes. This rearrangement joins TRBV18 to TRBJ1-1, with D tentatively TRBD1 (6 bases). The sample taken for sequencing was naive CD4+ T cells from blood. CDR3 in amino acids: CASSPPLTGYTEAFF. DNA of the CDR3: TGTGCCAGCTCACCACCGCTGACAGGATACACTGAAGCTTTCTTT.